A single sample is the source of the 21 T cell receptor beta chains below, sequenced in a study of blood T cells in healthy people across ages. Primers used in a second PCR of about 7 to 12 cycles were a sample-barcoded 5' primer and a J-beta primer mix. TCRdb independently ran MiXCR on the 5' RACE reads; one entry per CDR3 protein. The sample includes around 800,000 distinct CDR3 sequences, about 46% of them seen just once. Material for sequencing was blood. These receptors all come from an elderly man in good health.

The chain carries TRBV27 and TRBJ2-7; 7 nucleotides match TRBD1. Trimming removed 4 bases from V and 0 bases from J; junction bases left unmatched: 6. The germline CDR1 and CDR2 sequences are MNHEY and SMNVEV (reference sequence). CDR3 length: 15 amino acids. The CDR3 bases are TGTGCCAGCAGTTCCGGGACAGCCGTCTCCTACGAGCAGTACTTC. Encoded protein: CASSSGTAVSYEQYF.

Only one count was recorded for this clonotype. J is TRBJ2-5 and V is TRBV24-1, with 9 positions matching TRBD1. J was trimmed by 5 bases and V by 7 bases; bases with no gene match: 7. Germline CDR1 and CDR2: KGHDR and SFDVKD. The CDR3 is made up of 14 amino acids. The CDR3 reads CATRDRGLRETQYF. The CDR3 DNA follows: TGTGCCACCAGAGACAGGGGGTTGAGGGAGACCCAGTACTTC.

This chain joins TRBV5-5 and TRBJ1-2; no clear D. The germline V gene has CDR1 SGHKS and CDR2 YYEKEE (reference sequence). This CDR3 contains 15 residues. V lost 4 bases to trimming and J lost 0 bases, with 13 bases between them. The CDR3 reads CASSPSPLPNYGYTF. The CDR3 nucleotides read TGTGCCAGCAGCCCATCTCCCCTCCCTAACTATGGCTACACCTTC.

This clonotype was counted a few times. The V gene is TRBV5-1, the J gene TRBJ2-1; D may be TRBD2 (6 bases). The CDR3 contains 13 residues. V lost 5 bases to trimming and J lost 3 bases, with 9 bases between them. The germline gives CDR1 SGHRS, CDR2 YFSETQ. CDR3 nucleotide sequence: TGCGCCAGCAGGGAGGGAAACTACAATGAGCAGTTCTTC. This encodes CASREGNYNEQFF.

This sequence joins TRBV7-3 and TRBJ2-1, with 8 bases aligning to TRBD2. Germline CDR1 SGHTA, CDR2 FQGTGA. The CDR3 totals 15 residues. Unmatched junction bases numbered 7, after V lost 1 base and J lost 8 bases. The CDR3 DNA follows: TGTGCCAGCAGCTTAATGGGACTAGGGCTCGATGAGCAGTTCTTC. Protein product: CASSLMGLGLDEQFF.

The chain is built from TRBV28 and TRBJ1-2, with TRBD1 matching over 7 bases. This CDR3 region has 13 residues. The V segment lost 6 bases and the J segment 6 bases; nucleotides outside the gene matches: 7. Germline CDR1 reads MDHEN; CDR2 reads SYDVKM. For the CDR3, the DNA is TGTGCCAGCAGCAAGACAGGGAGGGATGGCTACACCTTC. It specifies CASSKTGRDGYTF.

This clonotype occurred a few times. The J gene is TRBJ1-5, the V gene TRBV7-2; D gene ambiguous. The V gene lost 1 base and the J gene lost 5 bases, with 9 bases spanning the gap. Per germline, CDR1 SGHTA and CDR2 FQGNSA. The CDR3 is 14 residues long. The CDR3 DNA follows: TGTGCCAGCAGCTTAGTGGGAGAAGATCAGCCCCAGCATTTT. Translating it yields CASSLVGEDQPQHF.

This clonotype was observed a handful of times. The chain carries TRBV7-2 and TRBJ2-6; D gene unclear. There are 13 residues in the CDR3. Trimming took off 8 bases at V and 4 bases at J, with 9 bases between the two ends. Germline CDR1 SGHTA, CDR2 FQGNSA. The DNA of the CDR3 is TGTGCCAGCCGCGGAGCCGGGGCCAACGTCCTGACTTTC. This gives the protein CASRGAGANVLTF.

This clonotype was seen only a few times. The gene calls are TRBV27 and TRBJ2-4; the D call may be TRBD1 or TRBD2 (6 bases each). The CDR3 is 14 amino acids. V lost 8 bases and J lost 15, with 26 bases in between. Germline CDR1 MNHEY, CDR2 SMNVEV (reference sequence). The CDR3 nucleotides are TGTGCCAGCGGGACTGACCAGGGGTTACGAATCTGGTACTTC. As protein: CASGTDQGLRIWYF.

This rearrangement joins TRBV28 to TRBJ2-6; 7 bases are a match to TRBD1. The CDR3 consists of 17 residues. J lost 0 bases, V lost 6 bases, and 8 bases had no gene match. The germline V gene encodes CDR1 MDHEN and CDR2 SYDVKM. The CDR3 sequence is CASRLRDSGSGANVLTF. The CDR3 bases are TGTGCCAGCAGGCTACGGGACAGCGGCTCTGGGGCCAACGTCCTGACTTTC.

The chain's CDR3 is CASSYPGQGVNEQYF. The CDR3 DNA is TGTGCCAGCAGCTATCCGGGACAGGGTGTGAATGAGCAGTACTTC. The chain carries TRBV5-5 and TRBJ2-5; 9 bases agree with TRBD1. There are 15 residues in the CDR3. CDR1 is SGHKS and CDR2 is YYEKEE in the germline V gene (reference sequence). With V trimmed by 3 bases and J by 11 bases, 14 bases remained unmatched.

This clonotype was found a few times. V and J are TRBV7-2 and TRBJ2-5; 8 bases map to TRBD2. This CDR3 is built from 16 residues. Trimming removed 0 bases from V and 5 bases from J; junction bases left unmatched: 8. CDR1 SGHTA and CDR2 FQGNSA come from the germline V gene. The CDR3 sequence is CASSLALGRALETQYF. The CDR3 nucleotides read TGTGCCAGCAGCTTAGCTCTCGGGAGGGCCTTGGAGACCCAGTACTTC.

A word on this clonotype: A read error may explain this, as a much larger clone is one base away. This CDR3 is CASRWGMMSAETQYF. In DNA form, the CDR3 reads TGTGCCAGCAGATGGGGGATGATGAGTGCAGAAACGCAGTATTTT. The V call is TRBV2, the J call TRBJ2-3, with D perhaps assigned TRBD1 or TRBD2 (5 bases each). Looked up from germline, CDR1 is SNHLY and CDR2 is FYNNEI. The CDR3 extends over 15 amino acids.

This clonotype came up once. The chain carries TRBV7-2 and TRBJ2-7; possibly TRBD2 for D (6 bases). CDR3 size: 16 residues. CDR1 and CDR2 (germline): SGHTA, FQGNSA. The V and J ends lost 3 bases and 3 bases respectively, with 18 bases between them. The CDR3, as DNA: TGTGCCAGCAGCTTCGAGGGCTCGGGAGATAGCTACGAGCAGTACTTC. Amino acids: CASSFEGSGDSYEQYF.

V is TRBV3-1 and J is TRBJ2-1; D is uncertain. The CDR3 is made up of 15 amino acids. The germline V and J ends were trimmed by 2 bases and 6 bases, with 14 bases remaining between them. Germline CDR1 is LGHDT and CDR2 is YNNKEL (reference sequence). CDR3 sequence (DNA): TGTGCCAGCAGCCAACAGGCCGTCGGAACCAATGAGCAGTTCTTC. This translates into CASSQQAVGTNEQFF.

In its sample, this clonotype was seen many times. The chain uses TRBV4-3 and TRBJ2-7; no definite D call. V dropped 2 bases and J dropped 5 bases, with 10 bases sitting between them. Per the germline V gene, CDR1 is LGHNA and CDR2 is YSLEER. This CDR3 is 13 amino acids long. CDR3 sequence: CASSQNTWDEQYF. CDR3 bases: TGCGCCAGCAGCCAAAATACATGGGACGAGCAGTACTTC.

The gene calls are TRBV6-6 and TRBJ2-1; 9 nucleotides align to TRBD1. The CDR3 loop spans 15 amino acids. Per germline, CDR1 MNHNY and CDR2 SVGAGI (reference sequence). The junction had 7 bases not matched to a gene; V was cut back by 2 bases and J by 8 bases. In DNA, the CDR3 is TGTGCCAGCAGTTACGAGGACAGGGGTGCGTATGAGCAGTTCTTC. Protein: CASSYEDRGAYEQFF.

The chain is built from TRBV27 and TRBJ2-5, with a weak D call TRBD2 (7 bases). This CDR3 contains 13 residues. V was trimmed by 10 bases and J by 7 bases, leaving 19 bases between them. Germline CDR1 reads MNHEY; CDR2 reads SMNVEV (reference sequence). The CDR3 here is CATRGLWAGTQYF. The CDR3 DNA is TGTGCCACGCGGGGGCTTTGGGCGGGGACCCAGTACTTC.

In its sample, this clonotype was seen a few times. The V gene is TRBV7-2, the J gene TRBJ1-1; no clear D gene. CDR3 length: 15 amino acids. Germline V gives CDR1 SGHTA, CDR2 FQGNSA. The ends were cut back, 2 bases at V and 4 bases at J, with 14 bases in the middle. CDR3 protein: CASSLSPGMGTEAFF. The CDR3 DNA sequence: TGTGCCAGCAGCTTAAGCCCGGGGATGGGCACTGAAGCTTTCTTT.

V gene TRBV7-2 combines with J gene TRBJ1-6; D gene unclear. Germline loops: CDR1 SGHTA, CDR2 FQGNSA. This CDR3 has 13 amino acids. Trimming stripped 3 bases from V and 7 bases from J, with 7 bases between. The CDR3, as DNA: TGTGCCAGCAGCTTTATGGAGAATTCACCCCTCCACTTT. It codes for CASSFMENSPLHF.

This clonotype was seen a few times. The genes are TRBV28 and TRBJ1-2; TRBD1 is a possible D gene (5 bases). Germline V gives CDR1 MDHEN, CDR2 SYDVKM. There are 14 residues in the CDR3. V lost 3 bases, J lost 6 bases, and 14 bases lay in between. The CDR3 coding sequence is TGTGCCAGCAGTTTGTCTACGGGGCGGGATGGCTACACCTTC. Residues: CASSLSTGRDGYTF.